This passage covers 27 T cell receptor beta chains from one sample sequenced in a study of shared clonotypes between healthy human individuals. Assay: immunoSEQ multiplex PCR; the TCRdb copy retains only in-frame clones and omits some. The sample carries some 2.1 million clones, 85% to 95% recorded once. Material for sequencing was naive CD4+ T cells sorted from blood. Described subset: CD45RA+ positively selected. Source of these receptors: a man between 18 and 29 years old in good health.

V is TRBV19 and J is TRBJ1-1; D remains unclear. Trimming shortened V by 4 bases and J by 6 bases, and 15 bases separated the two germline ends. The CDR3 loop spans 14 amino acids. From germline, CDR1 is LNHDA and CDR2 SQIVND (reference sequence). Here the CDR3 reads CASSRIQYSPEAFF. In DNA form, the CDR3 reads TGTGCCAGTAGTAGGATACAGTATAGCCCTGAAGCTTTCTTT.

V usage is TRBV28 and J usage is TRBJ1-4; D is unresolved. CDR3 length: 15 residues. In germline, CDR1 is MDHEN, CDR2 SYDVKM. Trimming shortened V by 5 bases and J by 8 bases, and 18 bases separated the two germline ends. As DNA, the CDR3 is TGTGCCAGCAGTCCTTCGGGTGCGAGGAGCGAAAAACTGTTTTTT. Translated: CASSPSGARSEKLFF.

J is TRBJ2-7 and V is TRBV6-1; D is undetermined. The CDR3 totals 11 residues. V was cut by 5 bases and J by 4 bases, with 6 bases left in between. Germline CDR1 MNHNS, CDR2 SASEGT. The CDR3, as DNA: TGTGCCAGCAGTCTCCGGTACGAGCAGTACTTC. This codes for CASSLRYEQYF.

This chain joins TRBV28 and TRBJ1-2; D gene unclear. V shed 4 bases and J shed 4 bases, with 13 bases lying between them. Germline CDR1 is MDHEN and CDR2 is SYDVKM. CDR3 length equals 14 residues. CDR3 sequence (DNA): TGTGCCAGCAGTTCCGGGGTCGAGGCCTATGGCTACACCTTC. Protein sequence: CASSSGVEAYGYTF.

The V gene is TRBV6-1, the J gene TRBJ1-1; TRBD1 is a possible D gene (5 bases). The ends were cut back, 4 bases at V and 1 base at J, with 13 bases in the middle. Germline values: CDR1 MNHNS, CDR2 SASEGT. CDR3 length: 15 residues. The DNA of the CDR3 is TGTGCCAGCAGTGGGAACAGGCGAAAGAACACTGAAGCTTTCTTT. As protein: CASSGNRRKNTEAFF.

The rearrangement uses TRBV2 and TRBJ2-5; D could derive from TRBD1 or TRBD2 (5 bases each). The germline V and J ends were trimmed by 0 bases and 1 base, with 12 bases remaining between them. The CDR3 consists of 16 residues. Per germline, CDR1 SNHLY and CDR2 FYNNEI. CDR3 sequence reads: CASSEARWGIQETQYF. CDR3 nucleotide sequence: TGTGCCAGCAGTGAAGCACGTTGGGGGATCCAAGAGACCCAGTACTTC.

V is TRBV29-1 and J is TRBJ2-7; TRBD1 aligns across 10 bases. V gave up 7 bases and J gave up 4 bases; unmatched junction bases: 10. This CDR3 is 14 amino acids long. The germline V gene has CDR1 SQVTM and CDR2 ANQGSEA. CDR3 DNA sequence: TGCAGCGCCCGAACCGGGACAGGGGCTTACGAGCAGTACTTC. The encoded protein is CSARTGTGAYEQYF.

The J gene is TRBJ2-3, the V gene TRBV5-4; D not certain. Trimming pared 2 bases from V and 7 bases from J, leaving 14 bases between. CDR3 length equals 14 residues. CDR1 is SGHNT and CDR2 is YYREEE in the germline V gene (reference sequence). This CDR3 is CASSLKGSGNTQYF. Written as DNA, the CDR3 is TGTGCCAGCAGCTTAAAGGGTTCTGGCAATACGCAGTATTTT.

This clone was seen just once. The V gene is TRBV18, the J gene TRBJ1-3, with D perhaps TRBD1 (5 bases). This CDR3 contains 18 residues. CDR1 and CDR2 (germline): KGHSH, LQKENI. The V end was cut by 6 bases, the J end by 0 bases, with 21 bases between. The CDR3 DNA reads TGTGCCAGCTCTATACTTTCAGGACAACTCTCCTCTGGAAACACCATATATTTT. Translated, it gives CASSILSGQLSSGNTIYF.

J is TRBJ2-1 and V is TRBV19, with 9 nucleotides matching TRBD1. CDR1 and CDR2 (germline): LNHDA, SQIVND (reference sequence). The junction had 5 bases not matched to a gene; V was cut back by 2 bases and J by 9 bases. The CDR3 extends over 14 amino acids. CDR3 sequence reads: CASSIRDRVGEQFF. The CDR3 bases are TGTGCCAGTAGTATACGGGACAGGGTCGGTGAGCAGTTCTTC.

V and J are TRBV6-1 and TRBJ2-7, with 7 bases matching TRBD1. This CDR3 is built from 12 residues. Looked up from germline, CDR1 is MNHNS and CDR2 is SASEGT. With 8 bases clipped from V and 5 bases from J, the junction kept 6 bases outside the gene matches. The CDR3 DNA sequence: TGTGCCAGCTGGGGACAGACGGACGAGCAGTACTTC. As protein: CASWGQTDEQYF.

With regard to this clone: The same CDR3 can be traced to other DNA sequences in this sample. J is TRBJ1-2 and V is TRBV7-9, with no clear D. The length of the CDR3 is 14 residues. The germline gives CDR1 SEHNR, CDR2 FQNEAQ (reference sequence). Trimming cost V 1 base and J 3 bases, with 9 bases left between them. Here the CDR3 reads CASSLVRTDYGYTF. Here the CDR3 DNA reads TGTGCCAGCAGCTTAGTTCGGACCGACTATGGCTACACCTTC.

The V gene is TRBV7-2, the J gene TRBJ2-1; 8 bases line up with TRBD1. The CDR3 contains 17 residues. Germline CDR1 SGHTA, CDR2 FQGNSA. Trimming removed 1 base from V and 5 bases from J; junction bases left unmatched: 10. The CDR3 nucleotides read TGTGCCAGCAGCTTAGGAAGGACAGGGTGGGGTAACAATGAGCAGTTCTTC. The encoded protein is CASSLGRTGWGNNEQFF.

This clone was detected once. The chain recombines TRBV4-1 with TRBJ2-7, with D perhaps matching TRBD1 or TRBD2 (5 bases each). The CDR3 loop spans 15 amino acids. Germline V CDR1 and CDR2: MGHRA, YSYEKL. Trimming took off 3 bases at V and 5 bases at J, with 17 bases between the two ends. CDR3 DNA: TGCGCCAGCAGCCAGCAGGGACGTGGGCCCCACGAGCAGTACTTC. This sequence encodes CASSQQGRGPHEQYF.

J is TRBJ2-3 and V is TRBV4-1; D is perhaps TRBD1 or TRBD2 (6 bases each). Looked up from germline, CDR1 is MGHRA and CDR2 is YSYEKL. V dropped 2 bases and J dropped 4 bases, with 19 bases sitting between them. CDR3 length: 17 residues. The CDR3 reads CASSQPFLGGGSDTQYF. The CDR3, as DNA: TGCGCCAGCAGCCAACCATTCTTGGGGGGCGGATCAGATACGCAGTATTTT.

The sample holds one count of this clone. The V call is TRBV5-4, the J call TRBJ2-7; D is unresolved. V gave up 1 base and J gave up 6 bases, with 14 bases separating them. The CDR3 is 14 amino acids. Looked up from germline, CDR1 is SGHNT and CDR2 is YYREEE (reference sequence). CDR3 in amino acids: CASSLSGKEREQYF. DNA of the CDR3: TGTGCCAGCAGCTTGTCCGGTAAAGAACGCGAGCAGTACTTC.

Concerning this clone: A read error may produce the germline difference seen at one junction end. The chain uses TRBV11-3 and TRBJ2-1; 9 nucleotides match TRBD2. CDR1 is SGHNT, CDR2 YENEEA, per germline. The CDR3 has 14 residues. The CDR3 loop reads CASSLAGSFNEQFF. CDR3 nucleotide sequence: TGTGCCAGCAGCCTAGCGGGGTCCTTCAATGAGCAGTTCTTC.

This chain links TRBV11-3 with TRBJ2-1, with D tentatively TRBD1 or TRBD2 (5 bases each). The CDR3 extends over 13 amino acids. The V and J ends lost 5 bases and 7 bases respectively, with 12 bases between them. The germline V gene has CDR1 SGHNT and CDR2 YENEEA. The CDR3 region is CASSRGVINEQFF. The CDR3 DNA reads TGTGCCAGCAGCCGGGGCGTCATTAATGAGCAGTTCTTC.

As for this clone: Other DNA sequences from this sample encode an identical CDR3 as well. The genes are TRBV28 and TRBJ2-7; D tentatively reads TRBD1 or TRBD2 (6 bases each). Germline lookup yields CDR1 MDHEN and CDR2 SYDVKM. V was trimmed by 4 bases and J by 4 bases, leaving 14 bases between them. The CDR3 consists of 14 residues. The CDR3 nucleotides read TGTGCCAGCAGTTCTCCCGGGGGCGGGTACGAGCAGTACTTC. It codes for CASSSPGGGYEQYF.

This clone showed up just once. This chain links TRBV6-5 with TRBJ2-7; weak D call: TRBD1 (5 bases). V was trimmed by 2 bases and J by 7 bases, leaving 12 bases between them. This CDR3 is built from 13 residues. In germline, CDR1 is MNHEY, CDR2 SVGAGI. The CDR3 DNA reads TGTGCCAGCAGTTACGCAGGGTTGGGAGAGCAGTACTTC. Protein: CASSYAGLGEQYF.

The chain joins TRBV2 to TRBJ2-5; 7 bases fit TRBD2. CDR3 size: 16 residues. Per the germline V gene, CDR1 is SNHLY and CDR2 is FYNNEI. With 4 bases clipped from V and 7 bases from J, the junction kept 15 bases outside the gene matches. The CDR3 sequence: CASSGDIGLDVWTQYF. CDR3 bases: TGTGCCAGCAGTGGAGACATCGGACTAGATGTGTGGACCCAGTACTTC.

The J gene is TRBJ2-2, the V gene TRBV5-1, with TRBD1 identical over 9 bases. The ends lost 3 bases at V and 7 bases at J; junction bases unmatched: 7. Germline values: CDR1 SGHRS, CDR2 YFSETQ. The CDR3 is 15 residues long. The CDR3: CASSWGTGSDGELFF. The CDR3 nucleotides read TGCGCCAGCAGCTGGGGGACAGGGTCCGACGGGGAGCTGTTTTTT.

The V call is TRBV7-8, the J call TRBJ1-5; TRBD1 might be the D (6 bases). The CDR3 loop spans 16 amino acids. CDR1 SGHVS and CDR2 FQNEAQ come from the germline V gene. V gave up 1 base and J gave up 0 bases, with 10 bases separating them. CDR3 residues: CASSLEGTFSNQPQHF. The CDR3 nucleotides read TGTGCCAGCAGCTTAGAAGGGACATTTAGCAATCAGCCCCAGCATTTT. Filled out from reference TRBV7-8 and TRBJ1-5, the complete variable domain reads GAGVSQSPRYKVAKRGQDVALRCDPISGHVSLFWYQQALGQGPEFLTYFQNEAQLDKSGLPSDRFFAERPEGSVSTLKIQRTQQEDSAVYLCASSLEGTFSNQPQHFGDGTRLSIL.

The chain joins TRBV7-9 to TRBJ1-6; the D is unclear. Germline V lookup: CDR1 SEHNR, CDR2 FQNEAQ (reference sequence). The germline V and J ends were trimmed by 1 base and 7 bases, with 8 bases remaining between them. CDR3 size: 14 residues. The CDR3 DNA reads as TGTGCCAGCAGCTTAGAAGCGGTCAATTCACCCCTCCACTTT. It specifies CASSLEAVNSPLHF.

The chain couples TRBV7-9 to TRBJ1-2, with a weak D call TRBD1 (6 bases). Deletions cut 5 bases from V and 5 bases from J, with 15 bases between. CDR3 size: 14 residues. Germline values: CDR1 SEHNR, CDR2 FQNEAQ (reference sequence). The CDR3 DNA reads as TGTGCCAGCAGCCCGGCAGGGGTCGGTTATGGCTACACCTTC. It specifies CASSPAGVGYGYTF.

The count of this clone is one. The rearrangement uses TRBV2 and TRBJ2-7, with D possibly being TRBD1 (5 bases). With 2 bases removed from V and 5 bases from J, the gap between germline ends came to 13 bases. The CDR3 loop spans 14 amino acids. Germline CDR1 SNHLY, CDR2 FYNNEI. CDR3 region: CASSESPGMDEQYF. The CDR3 coding sequence is TGTGCCAGCAGTGAATCTCCAGGGATGGACGAGCAGTACTTC.

The gene calls are TRBV7-2 and TRBJ2-5, with D unclear. Germline CDR1 is SGHTA and CDR2 is FQGNSA. The V end lost 5 bases, the J end lost 4 bases, and 8 bases lay between the germline ends. The CDR3 is made up of 12 amino acids. The CDR3 DNA reads TGTGCCAGCAGCGCCGCCCCAGAGACCCAGTACTTC. Residues: CASSAAPETQYF.